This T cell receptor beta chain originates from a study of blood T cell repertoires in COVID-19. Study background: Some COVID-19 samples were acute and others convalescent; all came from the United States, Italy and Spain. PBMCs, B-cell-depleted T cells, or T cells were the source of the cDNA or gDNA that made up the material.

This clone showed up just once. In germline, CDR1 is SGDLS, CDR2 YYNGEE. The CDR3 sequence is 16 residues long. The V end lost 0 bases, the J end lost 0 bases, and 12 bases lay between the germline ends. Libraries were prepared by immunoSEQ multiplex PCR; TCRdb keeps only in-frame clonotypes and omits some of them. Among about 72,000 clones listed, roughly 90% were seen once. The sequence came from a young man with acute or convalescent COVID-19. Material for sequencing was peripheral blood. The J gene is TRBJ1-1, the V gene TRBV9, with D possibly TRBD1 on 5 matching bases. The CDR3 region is CASSVGSGLMNTEAFF. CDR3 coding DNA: TGTGCCAGCAGCGTAGGGTCAGGGCTCATGAACACTGAAGCTTTCTTT.